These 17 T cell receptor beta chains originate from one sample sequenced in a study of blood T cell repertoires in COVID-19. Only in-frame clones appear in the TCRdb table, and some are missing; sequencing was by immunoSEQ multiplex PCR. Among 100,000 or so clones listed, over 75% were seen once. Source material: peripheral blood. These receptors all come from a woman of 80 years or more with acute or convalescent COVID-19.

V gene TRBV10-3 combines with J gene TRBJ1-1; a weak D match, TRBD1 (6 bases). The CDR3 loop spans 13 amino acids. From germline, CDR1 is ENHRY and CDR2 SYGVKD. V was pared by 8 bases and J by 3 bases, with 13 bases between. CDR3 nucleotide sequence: TGTGCCATCGGACAGAGTAGGGACACTGAAGCTTTCTTT. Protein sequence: CAIGQSRDTEAFF.

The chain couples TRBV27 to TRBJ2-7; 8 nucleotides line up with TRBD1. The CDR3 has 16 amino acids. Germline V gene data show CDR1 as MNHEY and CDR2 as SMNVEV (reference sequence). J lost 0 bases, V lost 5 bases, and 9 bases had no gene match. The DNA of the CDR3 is TGTGCCAGCAGTCCACATGACAGGGGATACTCCTACGAGCAGTACTTC. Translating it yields CASSPHDRGYSYEQYF.

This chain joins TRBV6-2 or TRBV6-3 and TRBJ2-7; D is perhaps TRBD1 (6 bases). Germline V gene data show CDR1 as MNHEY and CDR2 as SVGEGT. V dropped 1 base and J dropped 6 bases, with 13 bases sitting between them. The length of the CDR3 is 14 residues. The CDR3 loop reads CASSYFHADSEQYF. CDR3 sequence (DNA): TGTGCCAGCAGTTACTTTCACGCGGACAGCGAGCAGTACTTC.

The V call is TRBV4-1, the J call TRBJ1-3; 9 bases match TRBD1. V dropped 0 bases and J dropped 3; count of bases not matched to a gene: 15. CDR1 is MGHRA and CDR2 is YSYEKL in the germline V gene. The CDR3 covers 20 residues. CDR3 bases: TGCGCCAGCAGCCAAGAGGACCGACAGGGGGGGGGACTGGGTGGAAACACCATATATTTT. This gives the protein CASSQEDRQGGGLGGNTIYF.

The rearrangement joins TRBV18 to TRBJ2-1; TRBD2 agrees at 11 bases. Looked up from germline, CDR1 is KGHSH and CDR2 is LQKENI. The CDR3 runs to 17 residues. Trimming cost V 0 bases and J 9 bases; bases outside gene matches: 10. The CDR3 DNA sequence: TGTGCCAGCTCACCACCCGGGACTAGCGGTCAACTGGGTGAGCAGTTCTTC. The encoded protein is CASSPPGTSGQLGEQFF.

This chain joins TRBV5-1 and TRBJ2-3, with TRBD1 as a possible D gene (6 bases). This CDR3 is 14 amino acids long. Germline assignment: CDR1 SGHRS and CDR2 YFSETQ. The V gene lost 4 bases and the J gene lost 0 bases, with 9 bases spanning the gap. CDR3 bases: TGCGCCAGCAGCCCCGGACAGAGCACAGATACGCAGTATTTT. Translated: CASSPGQSTDTQYF. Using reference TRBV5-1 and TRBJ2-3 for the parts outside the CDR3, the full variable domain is KAGVTQTPRYLIKTRGQQVTLSCSPISGHRSVSWYQQTPGQGLQFLFEYFSETQRNKGNFPGRFSGRQFSNSRSEMNVSTLELGDSALYLCASSPGQSTDTQYFGPGTRLTVL.

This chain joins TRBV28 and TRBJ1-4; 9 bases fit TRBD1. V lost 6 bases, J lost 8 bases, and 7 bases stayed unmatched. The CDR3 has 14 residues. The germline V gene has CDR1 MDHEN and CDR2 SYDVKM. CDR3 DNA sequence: TGTGCCAGCAGAGAGACAGGGGGAAGCGAAAAACTGTTTTTT. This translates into CASRETGGSEKLFF.

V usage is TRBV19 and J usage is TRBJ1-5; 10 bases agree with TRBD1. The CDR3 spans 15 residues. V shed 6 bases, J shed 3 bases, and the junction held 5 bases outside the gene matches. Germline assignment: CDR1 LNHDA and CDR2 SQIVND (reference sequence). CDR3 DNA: TGTGCCAGTAGCAAGGGACAGGGGTACAATCAGCCCCAGCATTTT. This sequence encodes CASSKGQGYNQPQHF.

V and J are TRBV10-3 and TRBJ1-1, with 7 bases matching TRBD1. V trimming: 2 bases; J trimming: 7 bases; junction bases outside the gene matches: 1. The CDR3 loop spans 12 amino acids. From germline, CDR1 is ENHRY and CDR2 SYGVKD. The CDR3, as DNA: TGTGCCATCAGTGAGCGGACAGGTGAAGCTTTCTTT. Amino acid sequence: CAISERTGEAFF.

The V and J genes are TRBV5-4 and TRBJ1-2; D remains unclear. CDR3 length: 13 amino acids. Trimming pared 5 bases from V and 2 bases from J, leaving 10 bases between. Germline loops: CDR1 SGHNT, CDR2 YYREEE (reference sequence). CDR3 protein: CASRSGGNYGYTF. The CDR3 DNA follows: TGTGCCAGCAGGTCGGGAGGAAACTATGGCTACACCTTC.

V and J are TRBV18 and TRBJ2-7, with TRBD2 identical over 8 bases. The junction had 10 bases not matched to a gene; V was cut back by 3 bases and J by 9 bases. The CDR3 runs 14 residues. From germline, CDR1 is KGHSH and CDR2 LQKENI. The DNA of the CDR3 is TGTGCCAGCTCACCTGGACTAGCCCCACCCCTGCAGTACTTC. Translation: CASSPGLAPPLQYF.

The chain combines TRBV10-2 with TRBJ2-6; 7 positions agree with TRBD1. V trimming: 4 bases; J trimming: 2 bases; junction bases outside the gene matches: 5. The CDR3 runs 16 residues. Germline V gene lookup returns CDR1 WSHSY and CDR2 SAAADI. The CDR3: CASSALDRTGANVLTF. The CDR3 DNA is TGCGCCAGCAGTGCGTTGGACAGGACTGGGGCCAACGTCCTGACTTTC.

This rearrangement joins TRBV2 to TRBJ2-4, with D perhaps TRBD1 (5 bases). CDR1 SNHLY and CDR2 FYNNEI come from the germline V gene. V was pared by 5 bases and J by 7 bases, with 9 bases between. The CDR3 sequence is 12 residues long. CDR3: CASSLTVNIQYF. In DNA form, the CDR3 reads TGTGCCAGCAGTTTGACAGTTAACATTCAGTACTTC.

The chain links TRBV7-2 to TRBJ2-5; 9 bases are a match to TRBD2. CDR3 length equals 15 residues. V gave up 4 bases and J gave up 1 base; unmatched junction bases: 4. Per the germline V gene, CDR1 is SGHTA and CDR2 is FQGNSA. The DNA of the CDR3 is TGTGCCAGCAGCTGGGCGGGGGGGCCCCAAGAGACCCAGTACTTC. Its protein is CASSWAGGPQETQYF.

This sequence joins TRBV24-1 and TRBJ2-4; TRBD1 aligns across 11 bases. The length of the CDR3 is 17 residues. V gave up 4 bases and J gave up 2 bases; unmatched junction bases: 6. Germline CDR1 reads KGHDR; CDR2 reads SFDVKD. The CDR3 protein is CATSDSGTGGTKNIQYF. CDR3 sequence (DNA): TGTGCCACCAGTGACTCCGGGACAGGGGGGACCAAAAACATTCAGTACTTC.

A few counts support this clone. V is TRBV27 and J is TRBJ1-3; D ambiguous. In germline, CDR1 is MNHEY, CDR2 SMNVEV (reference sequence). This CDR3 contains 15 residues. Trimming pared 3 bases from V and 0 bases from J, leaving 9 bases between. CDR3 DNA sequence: TGTGCCAGCAGTTTGGGCAGTTCCTCTGGAAACACCATATATTTT. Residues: CASSLGSSSGNTIYF.

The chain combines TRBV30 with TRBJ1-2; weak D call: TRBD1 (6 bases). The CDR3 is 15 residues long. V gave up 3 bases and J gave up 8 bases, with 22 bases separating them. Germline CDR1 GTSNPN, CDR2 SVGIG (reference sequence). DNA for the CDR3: TGTGCCTGGAGGGAACCCACACAGGGAATGTGGGGCTACACCTTC. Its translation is CAWREPTQGMWGYTF. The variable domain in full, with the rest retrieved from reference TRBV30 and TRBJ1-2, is SQTIHQWPATLVQPVGSPLSLECTVEGTSNPNLYWYRQAAGRGLQLLFYSVGIGQISSEVPQNLSASRPQDRQFILSSKKLLLSDSGFYLCAWREPTQGMWGYTFGSGTRLTVV.